These 25 T cell receptor beta chains were sequenced from one sample in a study of blood T cells in healthy people across ages. For the second PCR, which ran for roughly 7 to 11 cycles, a sample-barcoded 5' primer and a J-beta primer mix were used. TCRdb reprocessed the 5' RACE reads with MiXCR, giving one entry per CDR3 protein. Among over 600,000 distinct CDR3 sequences listed, around 38% were seen once. Sequenced input: blood. The origin of the receptors is a man at least 80 years old in good health.

This clonotype was detected a few times. The chain carries TRBV28 and TRBJ1-5; 8 nucleotides align to TRBD1. The CDR3 sequence is 15 residues long. V gave up 4 bases and J gave up 7 bases; unmatched junction bases: 9. The germline V gene encodes CDR1 MDHEN and CDR2 SYDVKM. As DNA, the CDR3 is TGTGCCAGCAGTTACGGGACAGGAGTTGTCCAGCCCCAGCATTTT. This sequence encodes CASSYGTGVVQPQHF.

The chain recombines TRBV5-1 with TRBJ2-3; possible D gene TRBD2, 6 bases. Germline CDR1 is SGHRS and CDR2 is YFSETQ. The ends were cut back, 7 bases at V and 1 base at J, with 13 bases in the middle. This CDR3 is 14 amino acids long. CDR3 amino acids: CASFRDSGTDTQYF. The DNA for the CDR3 is TGCGCCAGCTTCCGGGACTCTGGCACAGATACGCAGTATTTT.

A few counts support this clonotype. The rearrangement joins TRBV28 to TRBJ2-7; 10 bases map to TRBD2. The CDR3 covers 14 residues. Germline V lookup: CDR1 MDHEN, CDR2 SYDVKM. V was clipped by 7 bases and J by 7 bases; unmatched bases: 10. Here the CDR3 reads CASKTSGVYNEQYF. DNA of the CDR3: TGTGCCAGCAAAACTAGCGGGGTATACAATGAGCAGTACTTC.

This clonotype was detected a few times. The genes are TRBV6-5 and TRBJ2-1, with D perhaps TRBD1 (6 bases). This CDR3 has 11 amino acids. Trimming took 5 bases from V and 10 from J, leaving 9 bases between them. Germline V gene lookup returns CDR1 MNHEY and CDR2 SVGAGI. CDR3 DNA: TGTGCCAGCAGTGAGACAGGAGAGCAGTTCTTC. This codes for CASSETGEQFF.

This clonotype appeared a single time. The J gene is TRBJ2-4, the V gene TRBV20-1; 11 bases match TRBD2. The J call is in doubt because the DNA end fits TRBJ2-7 better. This CDR3 is built from 15 residues. Per germline, CDR1 DFQATT and CDR2 SNEGSKA (reference sequence). This chain's CDR3 is CSARGRLAGTYEQYF. In DNA, the CDR3 is TGCAGTGCTAGAGGGAGACTAGCGGGGACCTACGAGCAGTACTTC.

The rearrangement uses TRBV20-1 and TRBJ1-1; no clear D gene. Per germline, CDR1 DFQATT and CDR2 SNEGSKA (reference sequence). This CDR3 has 14 residues. V was cut by 4 bases and J by 8 bases, with 20 bases left in between. The CDR3 coding sequence is TGCAGTGCTAACCCCTGGGCAGGTTTGGGCGAAGCTTTCTTT. This codes for CSANPWAGLGEAFF.

The sample holds many counts of this clonotype. This chain uses TRBV10-2 with TRBJ2-7; 7 bases align to TRBD2. CDR3 length equals 15 residues. V was clipped by 3 bases and J by 8 bases; unmatched bases: 13. Germline V lookup: CDR1 WSHSY, CDR2 SAAADI. The CDR3 protein is CASSEMASGRLQQYF. The DNA of the CDR3 is TGCGCCAGCAGTGAAATGGCTAGCGGACGTCTGCAGCAGTACTTC.

The chain is built from TRBV10-3 and TRBJ1-1; D gene unclear. From germline, CDR1 is ENHRY and CDR2 SYGVKD. Trimming cost V 3 bases and J 0 bases, with 5 bases left between them. This CDR3 has 13 amino acids. Written as DNA, the CDR3 is TGTGCCATCAGTGACAGCTTGAACACTGAAGCTTTCTTT. Protein product: CAISDSLNTEAFF.

The chain recombines TRBV20-1 with TRBJ2-1; D may be TRBD2 (5 bases). V gave up 6 bases and J gave up 10 bases, with 13 bases separating them. The length of the CDR3 is 11 residues. Germline V gene lookup returns CDR1 DFQATT and CDR2 SNEGSKA (reference sequence). CDR3 DNA: TGCAGTGCGGTAATAGGCGGGGAGCAGTTCTTC. Its translation is CSAVIGGEQFF.

Only a few counts were recorded for this clonotype. The chain couples TRBV28 to TRBJ2-7, with 11 bases identical to TRBD2. Germline CDR1 reads MDHEN; CDR2 reads SYDVKM. This CDR3 contains 15 residues. The ends lost 6 bases at V and 3 bases at J; junction bases unmatched: 7. The CDR3 is CASRPQGTSGYEQYF. The CDR3 nucleotides are TGTGCCAGCAGACCCCAGGGGACTAGCGGCTACGAGCAGTACTTC.

J is TRBJ2-5 and V is TRBV29-1, with a weak D call TRBD2 (7 bases). This CDR3 contains 14 residues. V lost 3 bases and J lost 4, with 15 bases in between. From germline, CDR1 is SQVTM and CDR2 ANQGSEA. CDR3 nucleotide sequence: TGCAGCGTTGACAGGGGAGGGACGGGAGAGACCCAGTACTTC. Encoded protein: CSVDRGGTGETQYF. The complete variable domain, with remaining parts taken from reference TRBV29-1 and TRBJ2-5, reads SAVISQKPSRDICQRGTSLTIQCQVDSQVTMMFWYRQQPGQSLTLIATANQGSEATYESGFVIDKFPISRPNLTFSTLTVSNMSPEDSSIYLCSVDRGGTGETQYFGPGTRLLVL.

This clonotype was detected ten times or more. The chain employs TRBV2 and TRBJ2-3, with 8 bases aligning to TRBD2. Germline lookup yields CDR1 SNHLY and CDR2 FYNNEI. V lost 6 bases, J lost 2 bases, and 10 bases stayed unmatched. The CDR3 extends over 16 amino acids. The CDR3 loop is CASSKGTSQPTDTQYF. CDR3 nucleotides: TGTGCCAGCAGCAAAGGGACTAGTCAACCCACAGATACGCAGTATTTT.

This clonotype was observed a few times. Compared with germline, one end of the junction differs, possibly owing to a read error. CDR3 protein: CASSDSRSSYNSPLHF. The CDR3 DNA reads as TGTGCCAGCAGTGACTCTAGGAGCTCCTATAATTCACCCCTCCACTTT. The chain recombines TRBV6-6 with TRBJ1-6; no clear D. Germline CDR1 and CDR2: MNHNY and SVGAGI (reference sequence). The CDR3 extends over 16 amino acids.

In nucleotides, the CDR3 is TGTGCCAGCAGCTTGGTGGGTCAAACGGGTTCACCCCTCCACTTT. Translated: CASSLVGQTGSPLHF. The rearrangement uses TRBV5-4 and TRBJ1-6, with D unresolved. CDR3 length equals 15 residues. With 0 bases removed from V and 9 bases from J, the gap between germline ends came to 13 bases. Germline V CDR1 and CDR2: SGHNT, YYREEE (reference sequence).

The J gene is TRBJ2-3, the V gene TRBV3-1; D not certain. Germline CDR1 is LGHDT and CDR2 is YNNKEL (reference sequence). The length of the CDR3 is 16 residues. V was trimmed by 4 bases and J by 2 bases, leaving 16 bases between them. The CDR3 bases are TGTGCCAGCAGCCCGACCGGGCCACTTCTCACAGATACGCAGTATTTT. Amino acids: CASSPTGPLLTDTQYF.

This clonotype was observed a few times. The chain is built from TRBV7-2 and TRBJ2-3, with D possibly being TRBD1 (6 bases). The germline gives CDR1 SGHTA, CDR2 FQGNSA. The CDR3 sequence is 14 residues long. Trimming left V 5 bases short and J 4 bases short, with 13 bases between. CDR3 bases: TGTGCCAGCAGCACAAAACAGGGCTCAGATACGCAGTATTTT. This codes for CASSTKQGSDTQYF.

This clonotype was detected only a few times. V usage is TRBV7-2 and J usage is TRBJ1-2; D gene unclear. V was trimmed by 5 bases and J by 8 bases, leaving 15 bases between them. CDR1 is SGHTA, CDR2 FQGNSA, per germline. CDR3 length equals 13 residues. CDR3 amino acids: CASSLNRARGYTF. The CDR3, as DNA: TGTGCCAGCAGCCTTAATAGGGCCCGGGGCTACACCTTC. The full variable domain, in which reference TRBV7-2 and TRBJ1-2 provide the parts outside the CDR3, is GAGVSQSPSNKVTEKGKDVELRCDPISGHTALYWYRQSLGQGLEFLIYFQGNSAPDKSGLPSDRFSAERTGGSVSTLTIQRTQQEDSAVYLCASSLNRARGYTFGSGTRLTVV.

This clonotype was seen once. One end of the junction does not line up with germline, which may come from a read error. The chain uses TRBV6-6 and TRBJ2-1; TRBD2 matches 10 bases. Germline V gene lookup returns CDR1 MNHNY and CDR2 SVGAGI (reference sequence). This CDR3 is 16 amino acids long. The CDR3 loop is CASRNRKSGRDDERFF. CDR3 sequence (DNA): TGTGCCAGCAGAAATAGAAAAAGCGGGAGGGACGATGAGCGGTTCTTC.

This clonotype showed up just a few times. V is TRBV4-1 and J is TRBJ2-5; D remains ambiguous. There are 14 residues in the CDR3. Germline CDR1 is MGHRA and CDR2 is YSYEKL. V was trimmed by 1 base and J by 1 base, leaving 7 bases between them. The CDR3 sequence is CASSQGATQETQYF. CDR3 nucleotide sequence: TGCGCCAGCAGCCAAGGTGCCACCCAAGAGACCCAGTACTTC.

This clonotype appeared once. This sequence joins TRBV14 and TRBJ2-2; 13 bases match TRBD2. The germline CDR1 and CDR2 sequences are SGHDN and FVKESK. Germline trimming cut 3 bases from V and 6 bases from J; bases unmatched to any gene: 4. This CDR3 comprises 16 residues. CDR3 in amino acids: CASSQTSGGSPGELFF. DNA of the CDR3: TGTGCCAGCAGCCAGACTAGCGGGGGGTCGCCCGGGGAGCTGTTTTTT.

This clonotype was observed at least ten times. Here the CDR3 reads CASSEASGATSEAFF. CDR3 bases: TGTGCCAGCAGTGAAGCATCAGGGGCAACCTCTGAAGCTTTCTTT. The chain has TRBV6-1 and TRBJ1-1; the D gene is possibly TRBD1 (6 bases). V was pared by 0 bases and J by 6 bases, with 14 bases between. This CDR3 spans 15 amino acids. Germline-derived CDR1 and CDR2 are MNHNS and SASEGT.

This clonotype came up many times. The rearrangement links TRBV24-1 to TRBJ2-3; tentatively, D is TRBD2 (5 bases). The ends were cut back, 1 base at V and 1 base at J, with 8 bases in the middle. Germline V gene sequence: CDR1 KGHDR, CDR2 SFDVKD. This CDR3 is built from 15 residues. CDR3 protein: CATSDLSEGTDTQYF. CDR3 sequence (DNA): TGTGCCACCAGTGATTTATCGGAGGGCACAGATACGCAGTATTTT.

This clonotype has just one count. V and J are TRBV4-3 and TRBJ1-1; D is unclear. The CDR3 sequence is 11 residues long. Germline values: CDR1 LGHNA, CDR2 YSLEER. Trimming shortened V by 8 bases and J by 3 bases, and 7 bases separated the two germline ends. CDR3 sequence reads: CASGSHTEAFF. The CDR3 DNA reads TGCGCCAGCGGGTCGCACACTGAAGCTTTCTTT.

The V call is TRBV4-3, the J call TRBJ2-1, with unresolved D. Trimming took off 0 bases at V and 8 bases at J, with 11 bases between the two ends. From germline, CDR1 is LGHNA and CDR2 YSLEER. The CDR3 runs to 14 residues. CDR3 nucleotide sequence: TGCGCCAGCAGCCAAGACCAGTTGTCGGATGAGCAGTTCTTC. Residues: CASSQDQLSDEQFF.

V is TRBV5-5 and J is TRBJ2-1; TRBD1 agrees at 9 bases. Germline V lookup: CDR1 SGHKS, CDR2 YYEKEE (reference sequence). This CDR3 has 21 amino acids. The J segment lost 2 bases and the V segment lost 1 base, leaving 19 bases of the junction unmatched. CDR3 in amino acids: CASSLRSGTGFGGITYNEQFF. DNA for the CDR3: TGTGCCAGCAGCTTGAGGTCGGGGACAGGGTTCGGAGGTATCACCTACAATGAGCAGTTCTTC.